Shown below are 21 T cell receptor beta chains from a single sample sequenced in a study of blood T cell repertoires in COVID-19. The method was immunoSEQ multiplex PCR; TCRdb's version includes in-frame clones alone and lacks a portion of them. This table has about 24,000 clones, approximately 81% appearing once. The sample was peripheral blood. The receptors here all came from a man between 65 and 85 years old with acute or convalescent COVID-19.

This chain joins TRBV12-3 or TRBV12-4 and TRBJ2-7; the D gene is possibly TRBD1 (6 bases). Trimming pared 8 bases from V and 0 bases from J, leaving 11 bases between. This CDR3 region has 13 residues. The CDR3 loop reads CASLRGASYEQYF. CDR3 sequence (DNA): TGTGCCAGCCTCAGGGGCGCCTCCTACGAGCAGTACTTC.

This CDR3 reads CASSASVGQGGQPQHF. CDR3 nucleotide sequence: TGTGCCAGCAGCGCAAGCGTCGGGCAGGGAGGGCAGCCCCAGCATTTT. The chain links TRBV11-2 to TRBJ1-5; tentatively, D is TRBD1 (5 bases). Germline assignment: CDR1 SGHAT and CDR2 FQNNGV. This CDR3 is 16 amino acids long. The V end was cut by 5 bases, the J end by 7 bases, with 21 bases between.

The chain uses TRBV15 and TRBJ2-7; 8 nucleotides agree with TRBD2. The CDR3 extends over 13 amino acids. Germline V gene data show CDR1 as LNHNV and CDR2 as YYDKDF (reference sequence). V trimming: 8 bases; J trimming: 7 bases; junction bases outside the gene matches: 10. CDR3 DNA sequence: TGTGCCACCGGACGGGGGGGGCGTGGGGAGCAGTACTTC. It codes for CATGRGGRGEQYF.

The V gene is TRBV21-1, the J gene TRBJ2-5; the listed D gene, TRBD2, was not tested against the DNA. TRBV21-1 is a listed pseudogene. This CDR3 contains 18 residues. In nucleotides, the CDR3 is TGTGCCAGCAGCAATAGGGGGGGACTAGCGGGAGGGCCGGAGACCCAGTACTTC. Translation: CASSNRGGLAGGPETQYF.

V and J are TRBV7-2 and TRBJ2-7, with 10 bases identical to TRBD2. This CDR3 comprises 14 residues. V gave up 2 bases and J gave up 4 bases; unmatched junction bases: 2. The germline gives CDR1 SGHTA, CDR2 FQGNSA. CDR3 loop: CASSLKREGYEQYF. In DNA, the CDR3 is TGTGCCAGCAGCTTAAAGCGGGAGGGGTACGAGCAGTACTTC.

The rearrangement joins TRBV7-3 to TRBJ1-1, with D possibly being TRBD1 (5 bases). V lost 6 bases and J lost 1, with 9 bases in between. Germline loops: CDR1 SGHTA, CDR2 FQGTGA. There are 13 residues in the CDR3. CDR3 protein: CASSTGPNTEAFF. The CDR3 DNA sequence: TGTGCCAGCAGTACAGGCCCGAACACTGAAGCTTTCTTT.

The chain joins TRBV30 to TRBJ2-7, with no clear D. The ends were cut back, 0 bases at V and 6 bases at J, with 9 bases in the middle. Per the germline V gene, CDR1 is GTSNPN and CDR2 is SVGIG (reference sequence). The CDR3 covers 12 residues. CDR3 nucleotide sequence: TGTGCCTGGAGTGTCAAAGGCGGCGAGCAGTACTTC. It translates to CAWSVKGGEQYF.

This sequence joins TRBV29-1 and TRBJ2-4; D is perhaps TRBD1 (5 bases). Germline CDR1 is SQVTM and CDR2 is ANQGSEA. CDR3 length: 14 amino acids. V lost 8 bases and J lost 0, with 14 bases in between. CDR3 amino acids: CSIRQTLAKNIQYF. The CDR3 DNA sequence: TGCAGCATTCGACAGACATTAGCCAAAAACATTCAGTACTTC.

V is TRBV19 and J is TRBJ2-3, with D perhaps TRBD2 (5 bases). Germline values: CDR1 LNHDA, CDR2 SQIVND (reference sequence). Trimming left V 7 bases short and J 2 bases short, with 16 bases between. The CDR3 sequence is 15 residues long. The CDR3 sequence: CASIPRGASTDTQYF. The CDR3, as DNA: TGTGCCAGTATCCCCCGGGGAGCGTCCACAGATACGCAGTATTTT. Based on the CDR3 plus reference TRBV19 and TRBJ2-3, the full variable domain is DGGITQSPKYLFRKEGQNVTLSCEQNLNHDAMYWYRQDPGQGLRLIYYSQIVNDFQKGDIAEGYSVSREKKESFPLTVTSAQKNPTAFYLCASIPRGASTDTQYFGPGTRLTVL.

The chain has TRBV30 and TRBJ2-3; TRBD2 might be the D (7 bases). V lost 4 bases and J lost 2, with 13 bases in between. Germline lookup yields CDR1 GTSNPN and CDR2 SVGIG (reference sequence). The CDR3 extends over 14 amino acids. The CDR3 DNA reads TGTGCCTGGAATGGGGCGGGGGCCACAGATACGCAGTATTTT. This codes for CAWNGAGATDTQYF.

The DNA of the CDR3 is TGCGCCAGCAGCTTGGGGCCCCCGGGACAGGGCCTTGAAAAACTGTTTTTT. This gives the protein CASSLGPPGQGLEKLFF. The genes are TRBV5-1 and TRBJ1-4; TRBD1 matches 9 bases. CDR1 is SGHRS, CDR2 YFSETQ, per germline. J lost 7 bases, V lost 0 bases, and 10 bases had no gene match. The CDR3 extends over 17 amino acids.

The rearrangement joins TRBV5-1 to TRBJ1-6; D gene ambiguous. Trimming took off 4 bases at V and 7 bases at J, with 12 bases between the two ends. Per the germline V gene, CDR1 is SGHRS and CDR2 is YFSETQ. The CDR3 is 14 amino acids. CDR3 loop: CASSGQSLNSPLHF. The CDR3 nucleotides read TGCGCCAGCAGCGGTCAGTCGTTAAATTCACCCCTCCACTTT.

The chain has TRBV4-3 and TRBJ1-6; tentatively, D is TRBD1 (6 bases). CDR3 length: 14 residues. V lost 3 bases, J lost 7 bases, and 10 bases lay in between. From germline, CDR1 is LGHNA and CDR2 YSLEER. This CDR3 is CASSHTGSNSPLHF. The CDR3 region has the DNA TGCGCCAGCAGCCACACAGGGTCGAATTCACCCCTCCACTTT.

The chain links TRBV5-1 to TRBJ2-2, with D perhaps matching TRBD2 (6 bases). Germline assignment: CDR1 SGHRS and CDR2 YFSETQ. Trimming stripped 7 bases from V and 1 base from J, with 14 bases between. The CDR3 has 15 residues. The CDR3 sequence: CASVDPAGNTGELFF. CDR3 nucleotides: TGCGCCAGCGTGGACCCAGCGGGGAACACCGGGGAGCTGTTTTTT.

The sample holds a few counts of this clone. J is TRBJ1-1 and V is TRBV6-5, with D tentatively TRBD1 (5 bases). The CDR3 extends over 14 amino acids. Trimming took 7 bases from V and 3 from J, leaving 15 bases between them. Per germline, CDR1 MNHEY and CDR2 SVGAGI. The CDR3 reads CASIPGAYYTEAFF. The CDR3 bases are TGTGCCAGCATCCCTGGGGCTTATTACACTGAAGCTTTCTTT.

The DNA for the CDR3 is TGTGCCAGCAGCTCCTACAGTGACGGAAACACCATATATTTT. Protein: CASSSYSDGNTIYF. The chain couples TRBV5-4 to TRBJ1-3; no clear D. The CDR3 length is 14 residues. V was shortened by 3 bases and J by 4 bases, with 11 bases between the two germline ends. The V gene's germline CDR1 is SGHNT and CDR2 YYREEE (reference sequence). The full variable domain, rest sourced from reference TRBV5-4 and TRBJ1-3, is ETGVTQSPTHLIKTRGQQVTLRCSSQSGHNTVSWYQQALGQGPQFIFQYYREEENGRGNFPPRFSGLQFPNYSSELNVNALELDDSALYLCASSSYSDGNTIYFGEGSWLTVV.

The sample holds one count of this clone. This chain joins TRBV29-1 and TRBJ1-1; D gene uncertain. Germline loops: CDR1 SQVTM, CDR2 ANQGSEA. V was trimmed by 0 bases and J by 13 bases, leaving 12 bases between them. This CDR3 comprises 11 residues. The CDR3, as DNA: TGCAGCGTTGAAGATCCAGGCTCCGGTTTCTTT. This gives the protein CSVEDPGSGFF.

The chain joins TRBV5-1 to TRBJ2-1; perhaps TRBD2 as D (5 bases). The V and J ends lost 0 bases and 10 bases respectively, with 8 bases between them. CDR3 length: 12 amino acids. Germline CDR1 reads SGHRS; CDR2 reads YFSETQ. DNA for the CDR3: TGCGCCAGCAGCTTGGTTGGCGGGGAGCAGTTCTTC. Amino acids: CASSLVGGEQFF.

By sample share, this clone is medium-sized (0.01 to 0.1%). V usage is TRBV7-9 and J usage is TRBJ1-6; no firm D call. Between the trimmed V and J ends, which lost 5 bases and 8 bases, there was a span of 19 bases. This CDR3 has 16 amino acids. Looked up from germline, CDR1 is SEHNR and CDR2 is FQNEAQ (reference sequence). Here the CDR3 DNA reads TGTGCCAGCAGCCAACCCCCGACCGACTGGGATTCACCCCTCCACTTT. Amino acids: CASSQPPTDWDSPLHF.

In this sample, this clone turned up a few times. The rearrangement links TRBV11-2 to TRBJ2-3, with 13 bases that match TRBD2. With V trimmed by 4 bases and J by 3 bases, 10 bases remained unmatched. This CDR3 has 18 amino acids. Germline CDR1 and CDR2: SGHAT and FQNNGV. CDR3 amino acids: CASSSLRRTSGRTDTQYF. The CDR3 region has the DNA TGTGCCAGCAGCTCCCTTAGGAGGACTAGCGGGAGAACAGATACGCAGTATTTT.

V usage is TRBV3-1 (or the pseudogene TRBV3-2) and J usage is TRBJ1-1; D is unclear. The CDR3 runs 12 residues. V was trimmed by 1 base and J by 10 bases, leaving 10 bases between them. Germline V gives CDR1 LGHDT, CDR2 YNNKEL (reference sequence). Here the CDR3 DNA reads TGTGCCAGCAGCCAAGCGAGACAACCAGCTTTCTTT. Its translation: CASSQARQPAFF.